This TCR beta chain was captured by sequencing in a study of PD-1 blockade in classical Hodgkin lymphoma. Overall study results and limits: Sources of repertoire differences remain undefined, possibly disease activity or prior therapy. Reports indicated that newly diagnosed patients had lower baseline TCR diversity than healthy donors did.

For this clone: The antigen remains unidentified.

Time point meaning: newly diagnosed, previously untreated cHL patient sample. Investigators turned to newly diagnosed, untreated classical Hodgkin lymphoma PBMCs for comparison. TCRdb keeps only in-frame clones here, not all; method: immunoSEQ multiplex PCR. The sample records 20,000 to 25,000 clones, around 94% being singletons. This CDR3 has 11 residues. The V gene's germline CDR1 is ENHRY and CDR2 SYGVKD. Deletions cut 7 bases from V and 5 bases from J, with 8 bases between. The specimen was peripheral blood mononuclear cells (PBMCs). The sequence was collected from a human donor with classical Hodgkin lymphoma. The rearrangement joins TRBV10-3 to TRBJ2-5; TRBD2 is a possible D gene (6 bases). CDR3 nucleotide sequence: TGTGCCATCAAGGCGGGGGAGACCCAGTACTTC. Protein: CAIKAGETQYF.